This T cell receptor beta chain came from a study of PD-L1 blockade in urothelial cancer. About the research overall: At 3 weeks (second dose) and 6 weeks after starting treatment, blood was analyzed. Notes on the study in general: Patients with below-median pretreatment blood clonality survived longer.

Time point denoted: peripheral blood 6 weeks after treatment start. This CDR3 is 16 amino acids long. Germline CDR1 reads LNHDA; CDR2 reads SQIVND (reference sequence). Trimming shortened V by 7 bases and J by 5 bases, and 21 bases separated the two germline ends. A spike-in of synthetic TCR analog templates was added to each PCR. This table comes from immunoSEQ multiplex PCR, and its TCRdb copy is limited to in-frame clones, with some not included. The table lists around 110,000 clones, around nine tenths of them singletons, with over 1.5% in the top ten. Turning to this clone: Its antigen remains unidentified.

The receptor comes from a man aged 60 to 75 with urothelial cancer. This chain connects TRBV19 to TRBJ2-1; a possible D gene is TRBD2 (7 bases). This sample comprised PBMCs, obtained around atezolizumab (anti-PD-L1) treatment. DNA for the CDR3: TGTGCCAGTACCCGCCGGGGGGCCCGCTTGAACAATGAGCAGTTCTTC. This sequence encodes CASTRRGARLNNEQFF.